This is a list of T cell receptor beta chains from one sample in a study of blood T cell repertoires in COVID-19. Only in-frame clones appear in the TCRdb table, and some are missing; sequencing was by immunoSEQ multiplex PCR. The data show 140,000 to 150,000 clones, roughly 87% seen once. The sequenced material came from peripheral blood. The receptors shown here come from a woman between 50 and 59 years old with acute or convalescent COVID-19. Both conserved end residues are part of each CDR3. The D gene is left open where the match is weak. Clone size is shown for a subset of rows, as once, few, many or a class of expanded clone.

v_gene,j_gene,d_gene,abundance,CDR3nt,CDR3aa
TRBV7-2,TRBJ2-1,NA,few,TGTGCCAGCAGCTTAATCTCTTCCAATGAGCAGTTCTTC,CASSLISSNEQFF
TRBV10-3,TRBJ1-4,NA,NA,TGTGCCATCACGAGGGCGAAGGATGAAAAACTGTTTTTT,CAITRAKDEKLFF
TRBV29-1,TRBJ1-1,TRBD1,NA,TGCAGCGCTAAGAACAGGGGGAACACTGAAGCTTTCTTT,CSAKNRGNTEAFF
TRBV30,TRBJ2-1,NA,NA,TGTGCCTGGCAGACTAGTAGCTCCTACAATGAGCAGTTCTTC,CAWQTSSSYNEQFF
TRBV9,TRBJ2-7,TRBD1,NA,TGTGCCAGCAGCGTTACAGGGGGTTACGAGCAGTACTTC,CASSVTGGYEQYF
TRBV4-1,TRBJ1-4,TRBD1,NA,TGCGCCAGCAGCCGAGGACAGGGGGCGGGGGAAAAACTGTTTTTT,CASSRGQGAGEKLFF
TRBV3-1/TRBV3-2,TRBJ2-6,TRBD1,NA,TGTGCCAGCAGCCTCCGGGACAGGGGAATTACTGGGGCCAACGTCCTGACTTTC,CASSLRDRGITGANVLTF
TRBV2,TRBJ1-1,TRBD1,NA,TGTGCCAGCAGTCGGACAGGGGCCAACACTGAAGCTTTCTTT,CASSRTGANTEAFF
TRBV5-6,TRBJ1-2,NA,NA,TGTGCCAGCAGCTTCGGTACGTTCGCTTACTATGGCTACACCTTC,CASSFGTFAYYGYTF
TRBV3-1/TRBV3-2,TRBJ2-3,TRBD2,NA,TGTGCCAGCAAGGACCTAGCGGGCACAGATACGCAGTATTTT,CASKDLAGTDTQYF
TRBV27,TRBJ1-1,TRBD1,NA,TGTGCCACCACCTTTTCCCTGGGACAGGGTTACGCTTTCTTT,CATTFSLGQGYAFF
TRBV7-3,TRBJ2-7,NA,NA,TGTGCCAGCAGCTCGTCCCGGGGTAGGGACTACGAGCAGTACTTC,CASSSSRGRDYEQYF
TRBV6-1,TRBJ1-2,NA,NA,TGTGCCAGCAGTGAGTTAGCCTCCTATGGCTACACCTTC,CASSELASYGYTF
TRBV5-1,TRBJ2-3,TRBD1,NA,TGCGCCAGCAGCGCGCTGACAGGGAATGCAGATACGCAGTATTTT,CASSALTGNADTQYF